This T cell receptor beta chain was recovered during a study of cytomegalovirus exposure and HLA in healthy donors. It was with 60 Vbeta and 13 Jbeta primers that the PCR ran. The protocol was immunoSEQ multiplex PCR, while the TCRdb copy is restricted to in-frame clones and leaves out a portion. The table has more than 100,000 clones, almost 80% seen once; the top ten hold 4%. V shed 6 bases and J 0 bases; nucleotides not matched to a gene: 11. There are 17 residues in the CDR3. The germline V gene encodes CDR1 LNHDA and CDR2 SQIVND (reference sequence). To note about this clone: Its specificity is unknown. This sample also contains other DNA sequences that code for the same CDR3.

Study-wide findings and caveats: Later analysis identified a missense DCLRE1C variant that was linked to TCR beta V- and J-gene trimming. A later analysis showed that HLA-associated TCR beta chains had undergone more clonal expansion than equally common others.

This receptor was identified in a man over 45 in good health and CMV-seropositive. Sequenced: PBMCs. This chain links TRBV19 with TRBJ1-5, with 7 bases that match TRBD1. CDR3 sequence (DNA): TGTGCCAGTAGCACAGGGGCATCTCGCTTTAGCAATCAGCCCCAGCATTTT. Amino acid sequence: CASSTGASRFSNQPQHF.